The present entry profiles one T cell receptor beta chain with its context. Germline V gives CDR1 SNHLY, CDR2 FYNNEI. After removal of 5 bases from V and 5 bases from J, the junction contained 10 bases not matched to a gene. CDR3 length: 15 residues. The data were obtained in a study of tumor-infiltrating lymphocytes in localized non-small cell lung cancer. This table comes from immunoSEQ multiplex PCR, and its TCRdb copy is limited to in-frame clones, with some not included. The table has 9,500 to 15,000 clones, approximately 84% seen once. The origin of this receptor is a human donor with non-small cell lung cancer. J is TRBJ2-5 and V is TRBV2; TRBD2 aligns across 8 bases. Material: lung tumor tissue. CDR3 amino acids: CASSQDRTGGETQYF. CDR3 nucleotide sequence: TGTGCCAGCAGTCAAGATAGAACGGGAGGGGAGACCCAGTACTTC. Variable domain in full (rest from reference TRBV2 and TRBJ2-5): EPEVTQTPSHQVTQMGQEVILRCVPISNHLYFYWYRQILGQKVEFLVSFYNNEISEKSEIFDDQFSVERPDGSNFTLKIRSTKLEDSAMYFCASSQDRTGGETQYFGPGTRLLVL.